This T cell receptor (beta chain) was obtained from a study of cytomegalovirus exposure and HLA in healthy donors. 60 Vbeta and 13 Jbeta primers were used in PCR. Profiled with immunoSEQ multiplex PCR; TCRdb holds only in-frame clones, not every one. The sample has 150,000 to 200,000 clones, approximately 85% seen once; the top ten hold roughly 10%. The CDR3 covers 15 residues. Germline V gene data show CDR1 as SGHTA and CDR2 as FQGNSA. V lost 4 bases, J lost 10 bases, and 11 bases stayed unmatched. This clone was seen just once. The rearrangement joins TRBV7-2 to TRBJ2-1, with 9 bases identical to TRBD1. This clonotype originated in a man younger than 35 in good health and CMV-seropositive. Sequencing was done on a sample of PBMCs. The CDR3 DNA follows: TGTGCCAGCAGCTCCATGGGACAGGGTCTCAAGGAGCAGTTCTTC. This sequence encodes CASSSMGQGLKEQFF.